This TCR beta chain was recovered during a study of T cell repertoires in cytomegalovirus infection. Study-level background: HLA-B-restricted CMV epitopes that are well studied, plus recently identified HLA-C-restricted ones, were used by the study. Public signatures in TCR beta pointed to CMV infection and matching HLA type. Findings and limits, study-wide: Frequencies of public TCR beta families were cumulated, and this identified carriers of CMV plus the relevant HLA. Across the ex vivo response, the dominant clonotypes were HLA-C-restricted CMV-specific TCR beta clonotypes.

MiXCR, applied by TCRdb to the reads, yields one record per CDR3 protein. The sample consists of about 83,000 distinct CDR3 sequences, 25% to 30% of them appearing once. The ends were cut back, 3 bases at V and 0 bases at J, with 9 bases in the middle. Per the germline V gene, CDR1 is MRHNA and CDR2 is SNTAGT. The CDR3 is 15 residues long. Concerning this clonotype: Antigen unknown.

This rearrangement joins TRBV6-4 to TRBJ2-1, with no clear D. This specimen was CD8+ T cells from cultured PBMCs, taken from culture after CMV antigen stimulation. This clonotype was sampled from a human donor in good health (CMV status not recorded). Some clones in this sample may be carry-over from other donors' samples. The CDR3, as DNA: TGTGCCAGCAGTGATCTTCCGAACTCCTACAATGAGCAGTTCTTC. The encoded protein is CASSDLPNSYNEQFF.